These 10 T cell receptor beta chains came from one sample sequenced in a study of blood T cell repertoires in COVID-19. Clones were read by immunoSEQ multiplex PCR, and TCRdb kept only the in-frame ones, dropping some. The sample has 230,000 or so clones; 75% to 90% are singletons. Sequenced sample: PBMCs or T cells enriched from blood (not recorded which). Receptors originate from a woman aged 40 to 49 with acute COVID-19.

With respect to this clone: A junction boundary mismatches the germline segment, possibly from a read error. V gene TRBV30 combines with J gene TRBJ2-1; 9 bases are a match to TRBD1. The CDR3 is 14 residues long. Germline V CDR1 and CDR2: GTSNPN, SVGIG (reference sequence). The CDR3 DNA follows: TGTGCCTGGAGACCCGGGACAGGGTTTTTACGCGGGGTCTTC. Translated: CAWRPGTGFLRGVF. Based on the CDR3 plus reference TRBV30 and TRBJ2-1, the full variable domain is SQTIHQWPATLVQPVGSPLSLECTVEGTSNPNLYWYRQAAGRGLQLLFYSVGIGQISSEVPQNLSASRPQDRQFILSSKKLLLSDSGFYLCAWRPGTGFLRGVFGPGTRLTVL.

The CDR3 bases are TGTGCCAGCAGCCAAGCGGACAGTAGAGGACAGCCCCAGCATTTT. As protein: CASSQADSRGQPQHF. V gene TRBV7-2 combines with J gene TRBJ1-5; perhaps TRBD1 as D (6 bases). Trimming cost V 5 bases and J 7 bases, with 18 bases left between them. CDR1 and CDR2 from the germline V gene are SGHTA and FQGNSA. CDR3 size: 15 residues.

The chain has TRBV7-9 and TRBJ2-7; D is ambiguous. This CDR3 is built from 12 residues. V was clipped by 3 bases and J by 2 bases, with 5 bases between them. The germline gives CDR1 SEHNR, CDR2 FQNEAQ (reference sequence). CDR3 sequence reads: CASSFSTYEQYF. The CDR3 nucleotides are TGTGCCAGCAGCTTTTCTACCTACGAGCAGTACTTC.

The CDR3 DNA is TGTGCCAGCAGCTTAGGTGGCAGTCCTACTGAAGCTTTCTTT. This sequence encodes CASSLGGSPTEAFF. The V call is TRBV7-8, the J call TRBJ1-1; D not certain. CDR3 length: 14 residues. CDR1 and CDR2 (germline): SGHVS, FQNEAQ. The ends were cut back, 1 base at V and 5 bases at J, with 11 bases in the middle.

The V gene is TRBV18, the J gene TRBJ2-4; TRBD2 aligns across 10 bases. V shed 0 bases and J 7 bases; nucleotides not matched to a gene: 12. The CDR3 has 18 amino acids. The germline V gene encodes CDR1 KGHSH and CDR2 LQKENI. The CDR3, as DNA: TGTGCCAGCTCACCACCGTCGTCGAGCGGGGGGGCCGAGAACATTCAGTACTTC. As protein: CASSPPSSSGGAENIQYF. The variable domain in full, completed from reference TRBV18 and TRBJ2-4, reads NAGVMQNPRHLVRRRGQEARLRCSPMKGHSHVYWYRQLPEEGLKFMVYLQKENIIDESGMPKERFSAEFPKEGPSILRIQQVVRGDSAAYFCASSPPSSSGGAENIQYFGAGTRLSVL.

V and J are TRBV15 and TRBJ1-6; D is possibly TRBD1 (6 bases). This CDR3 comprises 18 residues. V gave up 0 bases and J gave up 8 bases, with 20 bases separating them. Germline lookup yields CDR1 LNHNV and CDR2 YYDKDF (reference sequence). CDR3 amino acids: CATSRELGGRPGDSPLHF. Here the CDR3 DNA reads TGTGCCACCAGCAGAGAGTTAGGGGGTCGCCCAGGAGATTCACCCCTCCACTTT. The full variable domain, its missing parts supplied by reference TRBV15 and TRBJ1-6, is DAMVIQNPRYQVTQFGKPVTLSCSQTLNHNVMYWYQQKSSQAPKLLFHYYDKDFNNEADTPDNFQSRRPNTSFCFLDIRSPGLGDTAMYLCATSRELGGRPGDSPLHFGNGTRLTVT.

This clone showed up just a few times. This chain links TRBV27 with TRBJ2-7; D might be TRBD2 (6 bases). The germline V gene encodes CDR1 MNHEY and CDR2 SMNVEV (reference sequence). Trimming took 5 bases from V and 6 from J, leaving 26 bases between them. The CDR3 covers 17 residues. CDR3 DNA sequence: TGTGCCAGCAGTCCACAAATTCCGGGAGTAGCGTCTCTCGAGCAGTACTTC. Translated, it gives CASSPQIPGVASLEQYF.

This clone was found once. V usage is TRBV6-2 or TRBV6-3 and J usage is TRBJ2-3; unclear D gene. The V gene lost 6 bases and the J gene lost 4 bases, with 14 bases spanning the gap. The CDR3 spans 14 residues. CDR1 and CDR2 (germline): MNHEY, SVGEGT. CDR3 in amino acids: CASSPATKPDTQYF. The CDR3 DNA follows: TGTGCCAGCAGCCCCGCTACTAAGCCAGATACGCAGTATTTT.

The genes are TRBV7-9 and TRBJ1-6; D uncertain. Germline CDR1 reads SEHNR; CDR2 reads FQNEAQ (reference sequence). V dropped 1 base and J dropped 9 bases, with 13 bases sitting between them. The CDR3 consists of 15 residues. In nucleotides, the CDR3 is TGTGCCAGCAGCTTAGTTGCGGGATCGGGTTCACCCCTCCACTTT. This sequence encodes CASSLVAGSGSPLHF.

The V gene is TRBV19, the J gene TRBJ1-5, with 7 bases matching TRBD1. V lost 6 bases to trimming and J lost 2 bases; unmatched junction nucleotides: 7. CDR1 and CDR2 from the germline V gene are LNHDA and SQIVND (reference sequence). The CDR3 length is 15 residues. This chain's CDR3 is CASRPTGLGNQPQHF. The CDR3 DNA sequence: TGTGCCAGTAGGCCGACAGGGTTGGGCAATCAGCCCCAGCATTTT.